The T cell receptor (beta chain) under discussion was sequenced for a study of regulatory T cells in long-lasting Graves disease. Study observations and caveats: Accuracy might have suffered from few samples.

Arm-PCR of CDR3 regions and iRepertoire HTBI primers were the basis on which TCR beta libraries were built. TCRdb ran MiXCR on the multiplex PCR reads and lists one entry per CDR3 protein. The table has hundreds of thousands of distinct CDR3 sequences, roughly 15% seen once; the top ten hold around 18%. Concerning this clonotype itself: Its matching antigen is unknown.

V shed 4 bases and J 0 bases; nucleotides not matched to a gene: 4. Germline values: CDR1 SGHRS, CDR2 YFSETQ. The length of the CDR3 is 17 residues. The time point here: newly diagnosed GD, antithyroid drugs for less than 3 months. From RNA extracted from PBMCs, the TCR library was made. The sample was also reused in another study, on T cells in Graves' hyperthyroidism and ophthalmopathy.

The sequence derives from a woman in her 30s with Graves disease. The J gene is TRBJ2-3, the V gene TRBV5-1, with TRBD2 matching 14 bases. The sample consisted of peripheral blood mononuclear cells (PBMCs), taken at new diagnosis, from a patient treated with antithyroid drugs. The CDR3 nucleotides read TGCGCCAGCAGCAGACTAGCGGGAGGGAGCAGCACAGATACGCAGTATTTT. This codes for CASSRLAGGSSTDTQYF.